This TCR beta chain was sequenced during a study of spatial heterogeneity in lung cancer. Study-wide results and limits: Expanded intratumoral alpha and beta TCR counts tracked tumor mutation counts.

The sample's time point: sample taken at primary tumor resection. In its sample, this clonotype was seen many times. Its specificity is unknown. Trimming cost V 0 bases and J 6 bases, with 17 bases left between them. The CDR3 consists of 17 residues. From germline, CDR1 is MGHRA and CDR2 YSYEKL. TCRdb ran MiXCR on the 5' RACE reads and lists one entry per CDR3 protein. The table has more than 5,000 distinct CDR3 sequences, about 3.9% seen once. Sequenced material: lung tumor tissue, taken at surgery. This receptor was taken from a female donor with early-stage non-small cell lung cancer. The gene calls are TRBV4-1 and TRBJ1-4; tentative D call: TRBD1 (6 bases). The CDR3 loop reads CASSQDQGPRGDEKLFF. CDR3 in DNA: TGCGCCAGCAGCCAAGATCAGGGGCCGAGGGGGGATGAAAAACTGTTTTTT.